The rows below give T cell receptor beta chains drawn from one sample of a study of blood T cells in healthy people across ages. TCRdb called the 5' RACE reads again in MiXCR, with one record for every CDR3 protein. The repertoire holds around 900,000 distinct CDR3 sequences, roughly half seen once, with over 20% in the top ten. Sequencing was done on a sample of blood. These receptors were obtained from a woman aged 60-70 years in good health. CDR3s include the opening cysteine and the closing phenylalanine or tryptophan. A D gene is named only where the DNA matches it firmly. Clone sizes are given selectively: once, few, many, or a class where the clone is expanded.

TGCAGTGCTAGAGACTGGGGTCCTGTGTACGAGCAGTACTTC,CSARDWGPVYEQYF,TRBV20-1,NA,NA,TRBJ2-7
TGTGCCAGCAGCCTCCGGGACAGGGGGGATACGCAGTATTTT,CASSLRDRGDTQYF,TRBV5-1,TRBD1,few,TRBJ2-3
TGTGCCAGCAGCCCCTCCGGTAGCGGGTCCTCTCGGGAGCAGTACTTC,CASSPSGSGSSREQYF,TRBV6-5,TRBD2,NA,TRBJ2-5
TGTGCCACCAGTGATTTGGGGACAGGGGTATCAACAGATACGCAGTATTTT,CATSDLGTGVSTDTQYF,TRBV24-1,TRBD1,NA,TRBJ2-3
TGCAGCTCCCCCGGTGGGGGACACAATGAGCAGTTCTTC,CSSPGGGHNEQFF,TRBV29-1,NA,NA,TRBJ2-1
TGTGCCAGCAGCCCTCAGGGGGTTATAATTTCTGGGGCCAACGTCCTGACTTTC,CASSPQGVIISGANVLTF,TRBV9,TRBD1,NA,TRBJ2-6
TGCGCCAGCAGCCACCGATCCGGGACAGGGTCATCCTACGAGCAGTACTTC,CASSHRSGTGSSYEQYF,TRBV4-1,TRBD1,NA,TRBJ2-7
TGTGCCAGCAGCTTAGTTGCAGGGAAGCACAATGAGCAGTTCTTC,CASSLVAGKHNEQFF,TRBV7-9,NA,few,TRBJ2-1
TGCAGTGCTAGAGATTTTAGCGGGAGTTACGAGCAGTACTTC,CSARDFSGSYEQYF,TRBV20-1,TRBD2,few,TRBJ2-7
TGTGCCAGCAGGAGGGGACAGGGGGCTGTAGATACGCAGTATTTT,CASRRGQGAVDTQYF,TRBV2,TRBD1,NA,TRBJ2-3
TGCAGCGTCGACACCGTCCTAGGAGAACTAGCTGAAGAGACCCAGTTCTTC,CSVDTVLGELAEETQFF,TRBV29-1,NA,NA,TRBJ2-1
TGTGCCAGCAGTGCCCCCGGGACAGGGTTTCACGAGCAGTACTTC,CASSAPGTGFHEQYF,TRBV12-3/TRBV12-4,TRBD1,NA,TRBJ2-7
TGTGCCAGCAAGGGGTTCGCAGATACGCAGTATTTT,CASKGFADTQYF,TRBV2,NA,NA,TRBJ2-3
TGTGCCAGCGCCTCGGGACAGGGAGGGTACGAGCAGTACTTC,CASASGQGGYEQYF,TRBV6-2/TRBV6-3,TRBD1,few,TRBJ2-7
TGCGCCAGCAGCCAGAGGACGGAAACCTACGAGCAGTACTTC,CASSQRTETYEQYF,TRBV4-1,NA,NA,TRBJ2-7
TGTGCCAGCAGCTTAGCTAGCGGGAGATCGAATGAGCAGTTCTTC,CASSLASGRSNEQFF,TRBV7-2,TRBD2,NA,TRBJ2-1
TGTGCCACCAGCAGAGATGCAACTAGCGGGTACAATGAGCAGTACTTC,CATSRDATSGYNEQYF,TRBV15,TRBD2,NA,TRBJ2-7
TGTGCCAGCAGTTCGGGTCAAGCGGGAGCGGAGACCCAGTACTTC,CASSSGQAGAETQYF,TRBV12-3/TRBV12-4,TRBD2,NA,TRBJ2-5
TGTGCCAGCAGTTATGGGACTAGTTCCTACGAGCAGTACTTC,CASSYGTSSYEQYF,TRBV6-6,TRBD2,NA,TRBJ2-7
TGTGCCAGCAGCCGGACGGAAGAGACCCAGTACTTC,CASSRTEETQYF,TRBV6-2/TRBV6-3,NA,many,TRBJ2-5
TGCAGCGCGGACGGACAGACCACAGATACGCAGTATTTT,CSADGQTTDTQYF,TRBV29-1,NA,NA,TRBJ2-3
TGTGCCAGCAGTGCATACCTACAGGGATCTGGGGCCAACGTCCTGACTTTC,CASSAYLQGSGANVLTF,TRBV27,NA,NA,TRBJ2-6
TGTGCCAGCAGTTACGGTCGGGGGAAGGGAATTCAGTACTTC,CASSYGRGKGIQYF,TRBV6-5,NA,NA,TRBJ2-4
TGCGCCAGCAGCTTGTCGTTAGCGGGCGGGACCTACGAGCAGTACTTC,CASSLSLAGGTYEQYF,TRBV5-1,TRBD2,NA,TRBJ2-7
TGTGCCAGCAGCGGTAGGGGGGGTGACTATGGCTACACCTTC,CASSGRGGDYGYTF,TRBV9,NA,NA,TRBJ1-2
TGTGCCAGGAGGGGGAAAACTAACTATGGCTACACCTTC,CARRGKTNYGYTF,TRBV12-3/TRBV12-4,NA,NA,TRBJ1-2
TGCGCCAGCACCCTGACGGGAGAGTTGCGGAATGAGCAGTTCTTC,CASTLTGELRNEQFF,TRBV10-2,NA,NA,TRBJ2-1
TGCAGCGTGGGACATAATGAAGAACTGTTTTTT,CSVGHNEELFF,TRBV29-1,NA,once,TRBJ1-4
TGCAGCGTTTTCACAAGAGTAGAAGAGACCCAGTACTTC,CSVFTRVEETQYF,TRBV29-1,NA,few,TRBJ2-5
TGTGCCAGCGGCATAGCGGACCTACCCCACAATGAGCAGTTCTTC,CASGIADLPHNEQFF,TRBV6-2/TRBV6-3,NA,NA,TRBJ2-1
TGCAGTGCCAGAGGAGGACCCAATGAGCAGTTCTTC,CSARGGPNEQFF,TRBV20-1,NA,NA,TRBJ2-1
TGTGCCAGCTCGGTTGGACTACGGTCGAATGAGCAGTTCTTC,CASSVGLRSNEQFF,TRBV27,NA,NA,TRBJ2-1
TGTGCCAGCAGCGTAGAACCGGGAGCCATCTTGGGTGAGCAGTTCTTC,CASSVEPGAILGEQFF,TRBV9,NA,NA,TRBJ2-1
TGCGCCAGCAGCCGAGGGCCTGGGGGTAATTCACCCCTCCACTTT,CASSRGPGGNSPLHF,TRBV4-1,NA,NA,TRBJ1-6
TGTGCCAGCAAGCACCGGGGCGACTATGGCTACACCTTC,CASKHRGDYGYTF,TRBV28,NA,NA,TRBJ1-2
TGCGCCAGGACCCAATACAATGAGCAGTTCTTT,CARTQYNEQFF,TRBV5-1,NA,few,TRBJ2-1
TGTGCCAGCAGCTCCTTTGACAGGGCAGAGGATGGCTACACCTTC,CASSSFDRAEDGYTF,TRBV7-9,TRBD1,many,TRBJ1-2
TGCAGCGTTAGGACTGCCTACGAGCAGTACTTC,CSVRTAYEQYF,TRBV29-1,NA,few,TRBJ2-7
TGCAGTGCCCGAACTAGCGGGAGGGGCTACGAGCAGTACTTC,CSARTSGRGYEQYF,TRBV20-1,TRBD2,few,TRBJ2-7
TGTGCCAGCAGACGAACAGGGGGCGAAAAAGATACGCAGTATTTT,CASRRTGGEKDTQYF,TRBV7-9,TRBD1,NA,TRBJ2-3
TGTGCCAGCAGTAGCCCCCCCCGACTAGCGGGAATCTACGAGCAGTACTTC,CASSSPPRLAGIYEQYF,TRBV28,TRBD2,few,TRBJ2-7
TGTGCCAGCAGCATTAGCCCTGCGGATACGCAGTATTTT,CASSISPADTQYF,TRBV7-2,NA,few,TRBJ2-3
TGTGCCAGCAAAGGACCGCCGGGACAGGGCTCCTACGAGCAGTACTTC,CASKGPPGQGSYEQYF,TRBV28,TRBD1,NA,TRBJ2-7
TGTGCCAGCAGTAACTTAGCGGGAGGCGCGGAGGGGGCGCGCGGTGATACGCAGTATTTT,CASSNLAGGAEGARGDTQYF,TRBV7-2,TRBD2,NA,TRBJ2-3
TGTGCCAGCAGCCGGACAGGGGAGGTTCAGCCCCAGCATTTT,CASSRTGEVQPQHF,TRBV12-3/TRBV12-4,TRBD1,few,TRBJ1-5
TGTGCCAGCAGTATAACCGGGACAGCTAACTATGGCTACACCTTC,CASSITGTANYGYTF,TRBV12-3/TRBV12-4,TRBD1,few,TRBJ1-2
TGCAGTGCTAGACCCGGACGAGCCCTACCGGATACGCAGTATTTT,CSARPGRALPDTQYF,TRBV20-1,NA,NA,TRBJ2-3
TGTGCCAGCAGTGAAGGGGTGGGACATTATGAGACCCAGTACTTC,CASSEGVGHYETQYF,TRBV2,NA,NA,TRBJ2-5